This TCR beta chain stems from a study of shared clonotypes between healthy human individuals (dated by TCRdb to 2018 to 2020). As for the study more broadly: The cohort included a few men and a couple of women between 18 and 49 years of age. For each donor, CD4 naive and CD4 memory were each run on three plates, CD8 naive on two plates, and CD8 memory on one plate. Different laboratories and diverse techniques were used to prepare libraries and sequence TCR repertoires, to increase sequencing depth and limit assay-specific biases. Blood TCR repertoires of about five healthy adults were deeply sequenced to estimate repertoire size and the extent of clonotype sharing between individuals. Leukapheresis yielded between about 0.94 and 8.9 billion PBMCs per donor. General study outcomes and caveats: Clonotypes shared by all four sorted-subset donors showed higher generation probabilities than non-shared clonotypes. The small number of donors limited the genetic and exposure-history diversity represented. When four donors were compared, the shared fraction of clonotypes was roughly 4.8% for naive CD4, 3.5% to 4% for naive CD8, 2.3% for memory CD4, and under 0.5% for memory CD8. Pairwise subsampling led to the expectation that sequencing depth would affect the degree of clonotype sharing among donors. Larger estimated clonotype richness was generally found for naive subsets than for memory subsets. Sampling was restricted to blood, and TCR repertoires in tissues likely differ from the TCR repertoires found in blood. Even with the large sequencing depth, rarefaction of the sorted-subset datasets indicated that sequencing was incomplete.

Of note for this clone: This clone's antigen is unknown. No base quality values were provided; no much bigger clone lies one nucleotide off.

V ends up 6 bases short and J 9 bases short, with an unmatched junction base count of 7. Including cysteine and phenylalanine, the CDR3 has 13 amino acids. The CDR3 DNA has 39 bases and is translated from base 1. CDR1 and CDR2 were assigned from the germline V gene as SGHTA and FQGNSA. Using the deep immunoSEQ assay, multiplex PCR amplified TCR CDR3 regions from genomic DNA. For each cell subset, the extracted genomic DNA was distributed evenly across all wells of several immunoSEQ 96-well plates, and each plate served as one replicate. For sorted subsets, around 0.2 ug of genomic DNA, equivalent to some 33,000 T cell genomes, went into each replicate PCR. Purified libraries were measured with a Qubit 3.0 fluorometer, size-checked on a Bioanalyzer 2100, and measured again with the KAPA Library Quantification kit. A separate single-read 150-cycle Illumina NextSeq 550 flow cell was used to sequence each immunoSEQ 96-well plate. Per the authors' processing: The immunoSEQ output contained only junctional sequences without quality scores, so filtering could not match that applied to full-length reads. Sequences were annotated with PyIR, a Python wrapper for IgBLAST v1.9, using IMGT germline references to assign V/J genes and CDR3. Any read was removed if the V/J assignment was weak (E-value above 1e-6), the CDR3 was missing, or the read contained stop codons, out-of-frame junctions, or ambiguous translated residues. V3J clonotypes were defined by identical inferred V gene, J gene, and CDR3 amino acid sequence. Percentage overlap between repertoires was computed as shared unique clonotypes divided by the size of the smaller repertoire. Three approaches were used to assess repertoire richness: RTK rarefaction, the Chao1 estimator, and Recon v2.1 estimates of unobserved clonotypes. For all TCRbeta clonotypes obtained by the gDNA method from a few donors, generation probabilities were computed with OLGA. In its TCRdb copy, this immuneACCESS table keeps in-frame sequences only and misses some clones. Where compared with another copy, unresolved V genes explain less than half of these, and the others have no known cause. V, J and clone size are those of that table, while D and trimming were read from the DNA. The sample records some 1 million clones, about 75% of which are singletons. The ten largest clones represent approximately 1.5% of the sample.

The donors were healthy, HIV-negative adults with no recently reported acute infections or vaccinations. Every donor was a Caucasian adult residing in Nashville, Tennessee, USA. Magnetic negative selection was used to enrich CD4+ T cells, after which naive cells were positively selected on CD45RA and the negative fraction became the memory subset. Blood was obtained by leukapheresis, after which PBMCs were separated by Ficoll-Histopaque density gradient centrifugation and cryopreserved in liquid nitrogen vapor phase. Purity and quantity of every magnetically sorted T cell population were checked by analytical flow cytometry. Each sorted fraction had its genomic DNA isolated and then quantified by UV absorbance on a Nanodrop 2000c.

The rearranged chain carries TRBV7-2 and TRBJ2-1, with 8 middle bases fitting TRBD2. Sequenced material: memory CD4+ T cells sorted from blood. This specimen's cell subset or site label, per the study, means: CD45RA-negative fraction. The TCR originated in a man younger than 35 in good health. The nucleotide sequence reads TGTGCCAGCAGTCGGCGGGGGGAGAGTGAGCAGTTCTTC. Translation gives CASSRRGESEQFF.